The 20 T cell receptor beta chains given below trace back to one sample, sequenced in a study of cytomegalovirus exposure and HLA in healthy donors. Method: immunoSEQ multiplex PCR; TCRdb's copy keeps in-frame clones and lacks some. In the table there are about 63,000 clones, around 90% of which are singletons. Input material: PBMCs. The receptors originated from a young woman in good health and CMV-seronegative.

The chain joins TRBV7-9 to TRBJ2-7, with 8 positions matching TRBD2. CDR1 is SEHNR and CDR2 is FQNEAQ in the germline V gene (reference sequence). V lost 0 bases, J lost 1 base, and 2 bases stayed unmatched. The CDR3 sequence is 15 residues long. CDR3 amino acids: CASSLAGRASYEQYF. CDR3 bases: TGTGCCAGCAGCTTAGCCGGGAGGGCTTCCTACGAGCAGTACTTC.

The rearrangement uses TRBV10-3 and TRBJ2-7, with D possibly matching TRBD1 (5 bases). Germline loops: CDR1 ENHRY, CDR2 SYGVKD. V dropped 3 bases and J dropped 3 bases, with 15 bases sitting between them. CDR3 length equals 15 residues. The CDR3, as DNA: TGTGCCATCAGTGAAAAGGGGTCCTCTTTCTACGAGCAGTACTTC. Translated, it gives CAISEKGSSFYEQYF.

The V gene is TRBV2, the J gene TRBJ2-2, with 8 bases fitting TRBD2. Per germline, CDR1 SNHLY and CDR2 FYNNEI. The V segment lost 11 bases and the J segment 3 bases; nucleotides outside the gene matches: 5. There are 13 residues in the CDR3. The CDR3 nucleotides read TGTGCCGAAGGACTAGCCGACACCGGGGAGCTGTTTTTT. Translating it yields CAEGLADTGELFF.

The J gene is TRBJ2-6, the V gene TRBV7-8, with D tentatively TRBD1 (5 bases). CDR3 length: 16 residues. Trimming removed 4 bases at V and 0 bases at J, with 10 bases between. The V gene's germline CDR1 is SGHVS and CDR2 FQNEAQ. In DNA, the CDR3 is TGTGCCAGCAGCTCCCACAGGAACTCTGGGGCCAACGTCCTGACTTTC. It codes for CASSSHRNSGANVLTF.

About this clone itself: Other nucleotide sequences from this sample produce the same CDR3. The CDR3 DNA follows: TGTGCCATCAGTCGAGAATCTGGGGCCAACGTCCTGACTTTC. Translation gives CAISRESGANVLTF. The chain combines TRBV10-3 with TRBJ2-6, with D unresolved. Per the germline V gene, CDR1 is ENHRY and CDR2 is SYGVKD. With 5 bases removed from V and 1 base from J, the gap between germline ends came to 6 bases. The CDR3 consists of 14 residues.

The CDR3 coding sequence is TGTGCCAGCTCAATTCGGACAGGGAGCTCCTACGAGCAGTACTTC. Its protein is CASSIRTGSSYEQYF. This chain uses TRBV18 with TRBJ2-7, with TRBD1 identical over 8 bases. V was clipped by 5 bases and J by 0 bases; unmatched bases: 6. The CDR3 sequence is 15 residues long. In germline, CDR1 is KGHSH, CDR2 LQKENI.

CDR3 bases: TGTGCCAGCAGAAAGACAGGGAGAAACACTGAAGCTTTCTTT. It yields the protein CASRKTGRNTEAFF. The chain joins TRBV7-9 to TRBJ1-1, with 7 bases identical to TRBD1. The CDR3 runs 14 residues. The ends lost 6 bases at V and 2 bases at J; junction bases unmatched: 6. CDR1 is SEHNR and CDR2 is FQNEAQ in the germline V gene (reference sequence).

The chain carries TRBV6-6 and TRBJ1-5; D not certain. CDR1 MNHNY and CDR2 SVGAGI come from the germline V gene (reference sequence). This CDR3 comprises 13 residues. Trimming stripped 8 bases from V and 4 bases from J, with 12 bases between. The CDR3 DNA sequence: TGTGCCAGCCGGGAGGTCTTTAATCAGCCCCAGCATTTT. Translated, it gives CASREVFNQPQHF.

J is TRBJ1-1 and V is TRBV28; 9 bases fit TRBD1. CDR1 and CDR2 (germline): MDHEN, SYDVKM. V lost 3 bases and J lost 6; bases outside the gene matches: 8. This CDR3 has 15 residues. CDR3 in DNA: TGTGCCAGCAGTTTCAGGGGACAGGGACGCGCTGAAGCTTTCTTT. Translating gives CASSFRGQGRAEAFF.

The chain is built from TRBV5-1 and TRBJ1-1; D unclear. Deletions cut 0 bases from V and 5 bases from J, with 17 bases between. The germline V gene encodes CDR1 SGHRS and CDR2 YFSETQ. This CDR3 is built from 16 residues. In DNA, the CDR3 is TGCGCCAGCAGCTTGGGCCGGCGAGTAGGCGGGACTGAAGCTTTCTTT. Translated, it gives CASSLGRRVGGTEAFF.

The rearrangement links TRBV6-5 to TRBJ2-7; TRBD1 aligns across 8 bases. This CDR3 is 16 amino acids long. V gave up 0 bases and J gave up 3 bases; unmatched junction bases: 7. CDR1 is MNHEY and CDR2 is SVGAGI in the germline V gene. The CDR3 reads CASSYSRSRGHYEQYF. The CDR3 DNA sequence: TGTGCCAGCAGTTACTCGAGGTCCAGGGGGCACTACGAGCAGTACTTC.

This clone was picked up one time. This chain connects TRBV6-1 to TRBJ2-3; 8 bases line up with TRBD2. The V segment lost 8 bases and the J segment 1 base; nucleotides outside the gene matches: 5. Germline CDR1 MNHNS, CDR2 SASEGT. This CDR3 spans 14 amino acids. The CDR3 bases are TGTGCCAGCCACCTCGGGGGGGGCACAGATACGCAGTATTTT. It is translated as CASHLGGGTDTQYF.

V is TRBV11-2 and J is TRBJ2-5; a weak D match, TRBD2 (5 bases). CDR1 SGHAT and CDR2 FQNNGV come from the germline V gene. CDR3 length equals 13 residues. Trimming removed 6 bases at V and 5 bases at J, with 13 bases between. In DNA form, the CDR3 reads TGTGCCAGCAGTTCTAGCCGAAGGGAGACCCAGTACTTC. This encodes CASSSSRRETQYF.

V and J are TRBV28 and TRBJ1-1; 7 bases are a match to TRBD1. This CDR3 comprises 15 residues. J was trimmed by 5 bases and V by 3 bases; bases with no gene match: 9. The germline CDR1 and CDR2 sequences are MDHEN and SYDVKM. CDR3 sequence reads: CASSFFRQGGTEAFF. For the CDR3, the DNA is TGTGCCAGCAGTTTTTTTCGACAGGGTGGAACTGAAGCTTTCTTT.

This clone was seen only once. V and J are TRBV21-1 and TRBJ2-3; TRBD2 is taken as the D call from the table, unchecked against the DNA. TRBV21-1 is marked as a pseudogene. The CDR3 contains 18 residues. CDR3 DNA: TGTGCCAGCAGCAAAGCTGGGACTAGCGGGAGGGAAACAGATACGCAGTATTTT. It translates to CASSKAGTSGRETDTQYF.

V usage is TRBV2 and J usage is TRBJ2-2; perhaps TRBD2 as D (6 bases). Germline V lookup: CDR1 SNHLY, CDR2 FYNNEI. V lost 5 bases to trimming and J lost 2 bases, with 12 bases between them. The CDR3 consists of 15 residues. The CDR3 protein is CASSPGLANTGELFF. CDR3 DNA: TGTGCCAGCAGTCCGGGACTGGCAAACACCGGGGAGCTGTTTTTT.

V and J are TRBV14 and TRBJ2-7; D may be TRBD1 (6 bases). The germline V and J ends were trimmed by 3 bases and 4 bases, with 10 bases remaining between them. This CDR3 contains 13 residues. Germline values: CDR1 SGHDN, CDR2 FVKESK. CDR3 residues: CASSQGTGYEQYF. In nucleotides, the CDR3 is TGTGCCAGCAGCCAGGGTACAGGGTACGAGCAGTACTTC.

V is TRBV6-1 and J is TRBJ2-7; 7 nucleotides match TRBD1. CDR3 size: 15 residues. The V gene's germline CDR1 is MNHNS and CDR2 SASEGT. Trimming removed 5 bases from V and 1 base from J; junction bases left unmatched: 8. The CDR3: CASSPRGGRSYEQYF. DNA of the CDR3: TGTGCCAGCAGTCCAAGAGGGGGCAGGTCCTACGAGCAGTACTTC.

The chain joins TRBV28 to TRBJ2-1, with 13 bases that match TRBD2. V was pared by 6 bases and J by 9 bases, with 11 bases of the junction left unmatched. The V gene's germline CDR1 is MDHEN and CDR2 SYDVKM. The length of the CDR3 is 16 residues. This CDR3 reads CASRGGTSGVSGEQFF. CDR3 in DNA: TGTGCCAGCAGGGGGGGGACTAGCGGGGTTAGCGGTGAGCAGTTCTTC.

V gene TRBV30 combines with J gene TRBJ1-3, with D unresolved. This CDR3 spans 14 amino acids. V gave up 2 bases and J gave up 0 bases, with 8 bases separating them. Germline lookup yields CDR1 GTSNPN and CDR2 SVGIG (reference sequence). CDR3 sequence: CAWSRSSSGNTIYF. Written as DNA, the CDR3 is TGTGCCTGGAGTCGGTCGAGCTCTGGAAACACCATATATTTT.